These 17 T cell receptor beta chains share one sample of origin, sequenced in a study of blood T cell repertoires in COVID-19. Clones were read by immunoSEQ multiplex PCR, and TCRdb kept only the in-frame ones, dropping some. The repertoire consists of 340,000 or so clones, with 80% to 90% occurring once and the leading ten covering roughly 4%. Source material: PBMCs or T cells enriched from blood (not recorded which). These receptors were taken from a middle-aged woman with acute COVID-19.

The chain combines TRBV5-4 with TRBJ2-5, with D perhaps matching TRBD2 (5 bases). Germline loops: CDR1 SGHNT, CDR2 YYREEE (reference sequence). CDR3 length: 12 amino acids. V was clipped by 1 base and J by 5 bases, with 6 bases between them. DNA of the CDR3: TGTGCCAGCAGCTTGTTAGCGGAGACCCAGTACTTC. Translated: CASSLLAETQYF.

The chain links TRBV18 to TRBJ1-1; D not certain. The germline gives CDR1 KGHSH, CDR2 LQKENI. The CDR3 covers 14 residues. Trimming stripped 0 bases from V and 1 base from J, with 6 bases between. CDR3 bases: TGTGCCAGCTCACCACCGGGCAGGAACACTGAAGCTTTCTTT. Translated, it gives CASSPPGRNTEAFF.

This sequence joins TRBV20-1 and TRBJ2-3; 9 bases align to TRBD2. CDR3 size: 15 residues. The trim removed 3 bases at V and 4 bases at J, leaving 8 bases unmatched. The germline V gene has CDR1 DFQATT and CDR2 SNEGSKA (reference sequence). CDR3 sequence: CSASLSGRSPDTQYF. The CDR3 DNA follows: TGCAGTGCTAGTTTAAGCGGGAGGTCCCCAGATACGCAGTATTTT.

This sequence joins TRBV4-3 and TRBJ2-5; a possible D gene is TRBD2 (6 bases). CDR1 LGHNA and CDR2 YSLEER come from the germline V gene. Trimming pared 0 bases from V and 5 bases from J, leaving 13 bases between. This CDR3 has 15 amino acids. The CDR3 sequence is CASSQDRREGETQYF. CDR3 DNA: TGCGCCAGCAGCCAAGATAGGAGGGAAGGGGAGACCCAGTACTTC.

This chain joins TRBV7-9 and TRBJ2-6, with D uncertain. Between the trimmed V and J ends, which lost 5 bases and 1 base, there was a span of 9 bases. CDR1 is SEHNR and CDR2 is FQNEAQ in the germline V gene (reference sequence). This CDR3 comprises 15 residues. The CDR3 sequence: CASSRELSGANVLTF. As DNA, the CDR3 is TGTGCCAGCAGCCGCGAGTTATCTGGGGCCAACGTCCTGACTTTC.

The table lists this clone with a count of one. V usage is TRBV5-8 and J usage is TRBJ2-1; no clear D gene. Germline CDR1 SGHTS, CDR2 YDEGEE. The V end lost 4 bases, the J end lost 2 bases, and 13 bases lay between the germline ends. CDR3 length: 15 residues. This CDR3 reads CASSARLETYNEQFF. DNA of the CDR3: TGTGCCAGCAGCGCGAGGTTAGAGACCTACAATGAGCAGTTCTTC.

The CDR3 DNA follows: TGTGCCAGCAGCCCACAAGTCGACTATGGCTACACCTTC. Its protein product is CASSPQVDYGYTF. The chain joins TRBV5-5 to TRBJ1-2; D is ambiguous. The CDR3 spans 13 residues. With 4 bases removed from V and 3 bases from J, the gap between germline ends came to 10 bases. CDR1 and CDR2 from the germline V gene are SGHKS and YYEKEE (reference sequence).

This clone was seen a single time. The chain joins TRBV5-1 to TRBJ2-3; 13 bases match TRBD2. V was pared by 4 bases and J by 0 bases, with 11 bases of the junction left unmatched. The CDR3 has 19 amino acids. CDR1 and CDR2 from the germline V gene are SGHRS and YFSETQ. DNA for the CDR3: TGCGCCAGCAGCCCGGGACTAGCGGGGCGCAGACCTAGCACAGATACGCAGTATTTT. This encodes CASSPGLAGRRPSTDTQYF. Supplemented by reference TRBV5-1 and TRBJ2-3, the full variable domain reads KAGVTQTPRYLIKTRGQQVTLSCSPISGHRSVSWYQQTPGQGLQFLFEYFSETQRNKGNFPGRFSGRQFSNSRSEMNVSTLELGDSALYLCASSPGLAGRRPSTDTQYFGPGTRLTVL.

The genes are TRBV6-2 or TRBV6-3 and TRBJ1-2; a possible D gene is TRBD1 (5 bases). The germline V gene has CDR1 MNHEY and CDR2 SVGEGT. The V end was cut by 6 bases, the J end by 4 bases, with 12 bases between. CDR3 length equals 13 residues. In DNA, the CDR3 is TGTGCCAGCAGCAACCCAGGGCGCTATGGCTACACCTTC. Amino acid sequence: CASSNPGRYGYTF.

This clone was found once. CDR3 residues: CASSQMTSGSFLTYEQYF. Here the CDR3 DNA reads TGCGCCAGCAGCCAAATGACTAGCGGGAGTTTCTTGACCTACGAGCAGTACTTC. The rearrangement uses TRBV4-3 and TRBJ2-7, with 12 bases that match TRBD2. The CDR3 has 18 residues. Per the germline V gene, CDR1 is LGHNA and CDR2 is YSLEER. V trimming: 2 bases; J trimming: 2 bases; junction bases outside the gene matches: 10.

The V gene is TRBV11-1, the J gene TRBJ1-1; D possibly corresponds to TRBD1 (6 bases). Germline V gene sequence: CDR1 SGHAT, CDR2 FQDESV (reference sequence). The CDR3 spans 14 residues. Trimming removed 5 bases from V and 4 bases from J, with 14 bases in between. The CDR3 DNA reads TGTGCCAGCAGCCCAGGGTGGGGGCGCACTGAAGCTTTCTTT. Translating it yields CASSPGWGRTEAFF.

V is TRBV27 and J is TRBJ1-4, with 7 nucleotides matching TRBD1. The CDR3 sequence is 19 residues long. The germline V gene has CDR1 MNHEY and CDR2 SMNVEV (reference sequence). After removal of 2 bases from V and 0 bases from J, the junction contained 12 bases not matched to a gene. The CDR3 bases are TGTGCCAGCAGTTTAAGGGGGCTTGGGATGGCCACAACTAATGAAAAACTGTTTTTT. It is translated as CASSLRGLGMATTNEKLFF. Combining the CDR3 with reference TRBV27 and TRBJ1-4 gives the whole variable domain EAQVTQNPRYLITVTGKKLTVTCSQNMNHEYMSWYRQDPGLGLRQIYYSMNVEVTDKGDVPEGYKVSRKEKRNFPLILESPSPNQTSLYFCASSLRGLGMATTNEKLFFGSGTQLSVL.

This sequence joins TRBV4-2 and TRBJ2-2; TRBD1 matches 9 bases. This CDR3 comprises 19 residues. Trimming cost V 0 bases and J 6 bases; bases outside gene matches: 14. Per germline, CDR1 LGHNA and CDR2 YNFKEQ. The CDR3 DNA is TGTGCCAGCAGCCAAGACGGCAATAGGGGACAGGGAGGCGCCGGGGAGCTGTTTTTT. Protein: CASSQDGNRGQGGAGELFF.

This clone was picked up a small number of times. V gene TRBV5-1 combines with J gene TRBJ1-4, with D possibly matching TRBD1 (5 bases). V gave up 0 bases and J gave up 3 bases, with 21 bases separating them. The CDR3 consists of 19 residues. Germline lookup yields CDR1 SGHRS and CDR2 YFSETQ. The CDR3, as DNA: TGCGCCAGCAGCTTGGCGGGGGGTAGGACTCTGGGAGCTAATGAAAAACTGTTTTTT. Residues: CASSLAGGRTLGANEKLFF. Full variable domain (rest looked up from reference TRBV5-1 and TRBJ1-4): KAGVTQTPRYLIKTRGQQVTLSCSPISGHRSVSWYQQTPGQGLQFLFEYFSETQRNKGNFPGRFSGRQFSNSRSEMNVSTLELGDSALYLCASSLAGGRTLGANEKLFFGSGTQLSVL.

This clone has just one count. The chain couples TRBV14 to TRBJ1-2; D possibly corresponds to TRBD1 (6 bases). In germline, CDR1 is SGHDN, CDR2 FVKESK. The CDR3 is 13 residues long. V dropped 6 bases and J dropped 3 bases, with 11 bases sitting between them. CDR3 DNA: TGTGCCAGCAGGGCGACAGGCGACTATGGCTACACCTTC. This encodes CASRATGDYGYTF.

This clone has a single count. The chain uses TRBV10-3 and TRBJ2-3; 8 bases are a match to TRBD2. The CDR3 is made up of 15 amino acids. Germline CDR1 reads ENHRY; CDR2 reads SYGVKD. V shed 4 bases, J shed 4 bases, and the junction held 7 bases outside the gene matches. The CDR3 loop reads CAISGGAGGSDTQYF. CDR3 coding DNA: TGTGCCATCAGTGGGGGGGCGGGAGGATCAGATACGCAGTATTTT.

This chain's CDR3 is CAISEVGAGYGYTF. In DNA, the CDR3 is TGTGCCATCAGTGAAGTAGGCGCAGGCTATGGCTACACCTTC. V and J are TRBV10-3 and TRBJ1-2; no clear D. CDR1 ENHRY and CDR2 SYGVKD come from the germline V gene. The CDR3 length is 14 residues. Trimming cost V 3 bases and J 4 bases, with 12 bases left between them.